This is a list of T cell receptor beta chains from one sample in a study of OX40 agonist ivuxolimab in advanced cancers. Produced via immunoSEQ multiplex PCR; TCRdb's table is partial and in-frame only. Of roughly 84,000 clones detected, about 84% appear once; the ten largest clones hold approximately 4.6%. The material was CD4+ or CD8+ T cells sorted from blood, obtained in a trial of the OX40 agonist ivuxolimab. The receptors come from an adult with an advanced solid tumor such as melanoma, head and neck, liver or kidney cancer. The CDR3 runs from the conserved cysteine through the conserved F or W. A D gene is named only where the DNA matches it firmly. Expanded clones are given a class, and other clones once, few, many or no size at all.

CDR3 protein | CDR3 DNA | J gene | V gene | clone size | D gene
CASSLDASPGGAFF | TGTGCCAGCAGCTTAGACGCTTCACCCGGCGGAGCTTTCTTT | TRBJ1-1 | TRBV7-9 | NA | NA
CASRRPGTRHVEQFF | TGTGCCAGCAGACGTCCCGGGACTAGGCACGTTGAGCAGTTCTTC | TRBJ2-1 | TRBV11-2 | NA | TRBD2
CASSQSGVGTEAFF | TGCGCCAGCAGCCAATCAGGGGTCGGCACTGAAGCTTTCTTT | TRBJ1-1 | TRBV4-3 | NA | NA
CASTPGGNEQFF | TGTGCCAGCACCCCTGGTGGTAATGAGCAGTTCTTC | TRBJ2-1 | TRBV7-9 | NA | NA
CASSLSTANTEAFF | TGTGCCAGCAGCTTGTCCACGGCTAACACTGAAGCTTTCTTT | TRBJ1-1 | TRBV5-4 | NA | NA
CASSPRREGRYNEQFF | TGTGCCAGCTCACCTAGGCGGGAGGGCCGCTACAATGAGCAGTTCTTC | TRBJ2-1 | TRBV18 | NA | TRBD2
CASSLNTEAFF | TGTGCCAGCAGCTTAAACACTGAAGCTTTCTTT | TRBJ1-1 | TRBV7-2 | NA | NA
CASSVTDYNEQFF | TGTGCCAGCAGCGTGACCGATTACAATGAGCAGTTCTTC | TRBJ2-1 | TRBV9 | NA | NA
CASSAGLGEAQYF | TGTGCCAGCAGTGCGGGTCTCGGGGAGGCCCAGTACTTC | TRBJ2-5 | TRBV7-9 | NA | NA
CASSQEGGYINEQFF | TGCGCCAGCAGCCAAGAGGGCGGATACATCAATGAGCAGTTCTTC | TRBJ2-1 | TRBV4-3 | NA | NA
CASSLGGAEDQPQHF | TGTGCCAGCAGCTTAGGGGGAGCCGAGGATCAGCCCCAGCATTTT | TRBJ1-5 | TRBV11-3 | NA | NA
CASRIQVTGELFF | TGTGCCAGTAGGATACAGGTTACCGGGGAGCTGTTTTTT | TRBJ2-2 | TRBV19 | NA | NA
CATRQGPDSGLMNTEAFF | TGCGCCACCAGGCAGGGGCCGGATTCTGGGCTGATGAACACTGAAGCTTTCTTT | TRBJ1-1 | TRBV5-1 | once | NA
CASSMPGGSVPYEQYF | TGTGCCAGTAGTATGCCAGGCGGTAGCGTCCCCTACGAGCAGTACTTC | TRBJ2-7 | TRBV19 | NA | NA
CASSFVDLSNYGYTF | TGTGCCAGCAGTTTTGTCGACCTTTCTAACTATGGCTACACCTTC | TRBJ1-2 | TRBV28 | NA | NA
CASSPGRTELSGNTIYF | TGTGCCAGCAGCCCCGGTCGGACGGAACTCTCTGGAAACACCATATATTTT | TRBJ1-3 | TRBV5-6 | NA | NA
CASSLGRGGNEQFF | TGTGCCAGCAGTTTAGGACGGGGGGGCAATGAGCAGTTCTTC | TRBJ2-1 | TRBV28 | NA | TRBD2
CASSLGGQQETQYF | TGCGCCAGCAGCTTGGGGGGGCAGCAAGAGACCCAGTACTTC | TRBJ2-5 | TRBV5-1 | NA | NA
CASSYAGQETQYF | TGTGCCAGCAGCTACGCGGGACAAGAGACCCAGTACTTC | TRBJ2-5 | TRBV5-6 | NA | NA
CASSLQGSNYGYTF | TGCGCCAGCAGCCTACAGGGGTCTAACTATGGCTACACCTTC | TRBJ1-2 | TRBV4-1 | NA | TRBD1
CASSEVIETQYF | TGTGCCAGCAGTGAAGTGATAGAGACCCAGTACTTC | TRBJ2-5 | TRBV6-1 | NA | NA
CASRRDYIIQYF | TGTGCCAGCCGAAGGGACTATATCATTCAGTACTTC | TRBJ2-4 | TRBV2 | NA | TRBD2
CASSSQRGYGYTF | TGTGCCAGCAGTTCGCAGCGAGGCTATGGCTACACCTTC | TRBJ1-2 | TRBV28 | NA | NA
CASSSRDGDYEQYF | TGTGCCAGCAGCTCGCGGGACGGCGACTACGAGCAGTACTTC | TRBJ2-7 | TRBV11-3 | NA | NA
CASSLPPRIGNNEQFF | TGTGCCAGCAGCCTACCCCCTAGAATCGGTAACAATGAGCAGTTCTTC | TRBJ2-1 | TRBV6-6 | NA | NA
CASSSVAGGTYEQYF | TGTGCCAGCAGTTCCGTAGCGGGAGGGACCTACGAGCAGTACTTC | TRBJ2-7 | TRBV7-3 | NA | TRBD2
CASSSTHSGANVLTF | TGTGCCAGCAGCTCCACTCACTCTGGGGCCAACGTCCTGACTTTC | TRBJ2-6 | TRBV5-4 | NA | NA
CASRSGPTNEKLFF | TGTGCCAGCAGATCAGGCCCGACTAATGAAAAACTGTTTTTT | TRBJ1-4 | TRBV6-1 | few | NA
CASSYSPTGINEKLFF | TGTGCCAGCAGTTATAGCCCGACAGGGATTAATGAAAAACTGTTTTTT | TRBJ1-4 | TRBV6-5 | NA | TRBD1
CASSVADSLLGEQYF | TGTGCCAGCAGCGTAGCTGACTCGCTATTGGGGGAGCAGTACTTC | TRBJ2-7 | TRBV9 | few | NA
CASSEFAPGNGPLEQYF | TGTGCCAGCTCAGAATTCGCGCCCGGGAACGGACCCCTCGAGCAGTACTTC | TRBJ2-7 | TRBV18 | NA | NA
CASNAGGRYEQYF | TGCGCCAGCAACGCGGGGGGCCGGTACGAGCAGTACTTC | TRBJ2-7 | TRBV10-2 | NA | TRBD2
CASMGLTDTQYF | TGTGCCAGCATGGGACTTACAGATACGCAGTATTTT | TRBJ2-3 | TRBV6-1 | NA | NA
CASSLVNSLAGNTIYF | TGTGCCAGCAGCTTAGTTAATAGTTTGGCTGGAAACACCATATATTTT | TRBJ1-3 | TRBV7-3 | NA | NA
CASSIDLPKNTEAFF | TGTGCCAGTAGTATAGACCTCCCGAAGAACACTGAAGCTTTCTTT | TRBJ1-1 | TRBV19 | NA | NA
CASSVKAGGFTDTQYF | TGTGCCAGCAGCGTAAAGGCAGGGGGGTTCACAGATACGCAGTATTTT | TRBJ2-3 | TRBV9 | NA | NA
CASSNRGANEKLFF | TGTGCCAGCAGTAACAGGGGGGCTAATGAAAAACTGTTTTTT | TRBJ1-4 | TRBV6-5 | NA | TRBD1
CASSPLRNQPQHF | TGTGCCAGCTCACCACTTAGAAACCAGCCCCAGCATTTT | TRBJ1-5 | TRBV18 | few | NA
CASSPPIRGPGELFF | TGTGCCAGCTCACCACCTATCCGGGGCCCCGGGGAGCTGTTTTTT | TRBJ2-2 | TRBV18 | NA | NA
CAGSYNVVAKTGELFF | TGTGCCGGCAGTTACAACGTGGTGGCGAAAACCGGGGAGCTGTTTTTT | TRBJ2-2 | TRBV6-5 | NA | NA